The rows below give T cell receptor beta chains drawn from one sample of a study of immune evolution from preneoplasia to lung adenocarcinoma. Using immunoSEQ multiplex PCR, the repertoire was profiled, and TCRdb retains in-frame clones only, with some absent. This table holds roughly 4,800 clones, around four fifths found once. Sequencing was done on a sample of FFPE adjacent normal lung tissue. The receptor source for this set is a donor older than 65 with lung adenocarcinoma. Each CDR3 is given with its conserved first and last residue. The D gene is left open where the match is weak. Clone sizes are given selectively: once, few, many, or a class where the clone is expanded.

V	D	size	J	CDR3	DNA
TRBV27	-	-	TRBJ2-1	CASSPPRGYEQFF	TGTGCCAGCAGTCCCCCCAGAGGATATGAGCAGTTCTTC
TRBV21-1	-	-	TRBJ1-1	CASSKSGNEAFF	TGTGCCAGCAGCAAAAGTGGGAATGAAGCTTTCTTT
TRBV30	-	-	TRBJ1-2	CAWSYMTGDGYTF	TGTGCCTGGAGTTATATGACCGGGGATGGCTACACCTTC
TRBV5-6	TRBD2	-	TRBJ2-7	CASSLGLAGVVRLEQYF	TGTGCCAGCAGCTTGGGTCTAGCGGGAGTCGTGCGTCTCGAGCAGTACTTC
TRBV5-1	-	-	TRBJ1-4	CASSRLGAEGEKLFF	TGCGCCAGCAGCCGACTGGGGGCCGAAGGCGAAAAACTGTTTTTT
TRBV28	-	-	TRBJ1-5	CASSLLGLRPQHF	TGTGCCAGCAGTTTATTGGGGTTGCGGCCCCAGCATTTT
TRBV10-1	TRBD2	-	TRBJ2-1	CASSESTGTRDEQFF	TGCGCCAGCAGTGAGTCGACCGGGACTAGGGACGAGCAGTTCTTC
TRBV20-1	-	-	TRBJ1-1	CSARDALEAFF	TGCAGTGCCAGGGACGCCCTTGAAGCTTTCTTT
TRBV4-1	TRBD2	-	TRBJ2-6	CASSQLGLADPSGANVLTF	TGCGCCAGCAGCCAACTGGGACTAGCGGACCCCTCTGGGGCCAACGTCCTGACTTTC
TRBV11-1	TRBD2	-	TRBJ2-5	CASSPRTSGTNQETQYF	TGTGCCAGCAGCCCAAGGACTAGCGGGACCAACCAAGAGACCCAGTACTTC
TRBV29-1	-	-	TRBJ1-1	CSVGTWRTEAFF	TGCAGCGTCGGCACCTGGAGGACTGAAGCTTTCTTT
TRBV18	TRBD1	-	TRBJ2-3	CASSPPGQMTDTQYF	TGTGCCAGCTCACCACCGGGACAGATGACAGATACGCAGTATTTT
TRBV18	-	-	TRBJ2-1	CASSPEFGLSSYNEQFF	TGTGCCAGCTCACCCGAATTTGGGCTGAGCTCCTACAATGAGCAGTTCTTC
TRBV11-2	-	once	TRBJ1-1	CASSLGRAATEAFF	TGTGCCAGCAGCTTAGGGAGGGCGGCTACTGAAGCTTTCTTT
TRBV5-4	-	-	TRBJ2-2	CASSPPQSTGELFF	TGTGCCAGCAGCCCCCCGCAGAGCACCGGGGAGCTGTTTTTT
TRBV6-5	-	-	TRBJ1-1	CASSSTPVNTEAFF	TGTGCCAGCAGTTCAACCCCCGTAAACACTGAAGCTTTCTTT
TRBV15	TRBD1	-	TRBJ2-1	CATSVKDRGYNEQFF	TGTGCCACCAGCGTGAAAGACAGGGGATACAATGAGCAGTTCTTC
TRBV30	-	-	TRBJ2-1	CAGGTYNEQFF	TGTGCCGGAGGGACTTACAATGAGCAGTTCTTC
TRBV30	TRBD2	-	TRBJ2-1	CAWGTSGKFNEQFF	TGTGCCTGGGGGACTAGCGGGAAGTTCAATGAGCAGTTCTTC
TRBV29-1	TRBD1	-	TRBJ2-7	CSVEPTGGTMGEQYF	TGCAGCGTTGAACCTACAGGGGGCACGATGGGCGAGCAGTACTTC
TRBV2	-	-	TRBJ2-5	CASSGGGGTDLSRTQYF	TGTGCCAGCAGCGGCGGCGGCGGGACTGACCTGTCAAGGACCCAGTACTTC
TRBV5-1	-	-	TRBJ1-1	CASSLANTNTEAFF	TGCGCCAGCAGCTTGGCCAACACGAACACTGAAGCTTTCTTT
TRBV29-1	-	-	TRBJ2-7	CSATVRIANKGNYEQYF	TGCAGCGCGACAGTACGTATCGCTAACAAAGGGAATTACGAGCAGTACTTC
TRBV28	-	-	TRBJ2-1	CASSLYSPPPHNEQFF	TGTGCCAGCAGTTTATATAGCCCTCCGCCCCACAATGAGCAGTTCTTC
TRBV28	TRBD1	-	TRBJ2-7	CASSFTLTGYEQYF	TGTGCCAGCAGTTTCACCTTGACAGGGTATGAGCAGTACTTC
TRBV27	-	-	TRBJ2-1	CASTSMKDEQFF	TGTGCCAGCACCAGTATGAAGGATGAGCAGTTCTTC
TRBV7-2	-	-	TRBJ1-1	CASSDRRVGVLNTEAFF	TGTGCCAGCAGCGACCGGAGGGTAGGGGTTCTTAACACTGAAGCTTTCTTT
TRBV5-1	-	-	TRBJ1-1	CASSPITGLVNTEAFF	TGCGCCAGCAGCCCCATCACGGGGTTGGTGAACACTGAAGCTTTCTTT
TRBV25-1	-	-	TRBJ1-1	CASSEWGSLNTEAFF	TGTGCCAGCAGTGAATGGGGCAGTTTGAACACTGAAGCTTTCTTT
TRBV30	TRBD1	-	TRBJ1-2	CAWSLGQSSNGYTF	TGTGCCTGGAGCCTGGGACAGTCCTCCAATGGCTACACCTTC
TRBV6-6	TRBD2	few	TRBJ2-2	CASLLAGFTGELFF	TGTGCCAGCTTACTAGCGGGATTCACCGGGGAGCTGTTTTTT
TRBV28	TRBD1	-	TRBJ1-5	CASSSGQGQNQPQHF	TGTGCCAGCAGCTCGGGACAGGGTCAAAATCAGCCCCAGCATTTT
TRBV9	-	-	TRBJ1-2	CASSVNTDGGYTF	TGTGCCAGCAGCGTAAACACAGACGGTGGCTACACCTTC
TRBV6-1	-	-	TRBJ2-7	CAISLELTYEQYF	TGTGCCATTTCATTGGAGTTAACCTACGAGCAGTACTTC
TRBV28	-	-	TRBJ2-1	CASQRSGEQFF	TGTGCCAGCCAGCGCAGCGGGGAGCAGTTCTTC
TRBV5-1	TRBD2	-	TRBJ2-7	CASSSTTSGRNVEQYF	TGCGCCAGCAGCTCAACGACTAGCGGGAGGAACGTAGAGCAGTACTTC
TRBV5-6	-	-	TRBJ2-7	CASSLGPGPSYEQYF	TGTGCCAGCAGCTTGGGGCCAGGTCCCTCCTACGAGCAGTACTTC
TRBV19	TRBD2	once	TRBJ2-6	CASRRTSGNSGANVLTF	TGTGCCAGTAGGCGGACTAGCGGGAACTCTGGGGCCAACGTCCTGACTTTC
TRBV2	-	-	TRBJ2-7	CASTPGGPYEQYF	TGTGCCAGCACTCCTGGGGGCCCCTACGAGCAGTACTTC
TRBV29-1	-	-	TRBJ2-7	CSVEENSYEQYF	TGCAGCGTTGAAGAGAATTCCTACGAGCAGTACTTC
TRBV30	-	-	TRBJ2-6	CAWSEGAGANVLTF	TGTGCCTGGAGTGAGGGGGCTGGGGCCAACGTCCTGACTTTC
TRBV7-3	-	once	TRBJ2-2	CASSSRGGYAGELFF	TGTGCCAGCAGTAGTAGAGGTGGATACGCCGGGGAGCTGTTTTTT
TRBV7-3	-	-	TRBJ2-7	CASSSTSFGEQYF	TGTGCCAGCAGCTCGACTAGTTTCGGCGAGCAGTACTTC